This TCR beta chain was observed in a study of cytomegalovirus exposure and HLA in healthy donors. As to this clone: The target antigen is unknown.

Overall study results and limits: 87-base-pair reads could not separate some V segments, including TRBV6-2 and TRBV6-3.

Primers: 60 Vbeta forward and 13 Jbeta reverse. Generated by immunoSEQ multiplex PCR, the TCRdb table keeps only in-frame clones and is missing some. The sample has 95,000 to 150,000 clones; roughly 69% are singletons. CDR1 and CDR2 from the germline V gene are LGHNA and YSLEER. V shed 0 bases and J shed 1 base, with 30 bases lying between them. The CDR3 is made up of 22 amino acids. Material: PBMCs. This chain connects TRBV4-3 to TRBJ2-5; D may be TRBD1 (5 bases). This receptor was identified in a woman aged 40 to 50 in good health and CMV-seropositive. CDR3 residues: CASSQDGVGDSWVPSPQETQYF. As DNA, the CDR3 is TGCGCCAGCAGCCAAGATGGGGTAGGGGATAGCTGGGTCCCGAGCCCCCAAGAGACCCAGTACTTC.